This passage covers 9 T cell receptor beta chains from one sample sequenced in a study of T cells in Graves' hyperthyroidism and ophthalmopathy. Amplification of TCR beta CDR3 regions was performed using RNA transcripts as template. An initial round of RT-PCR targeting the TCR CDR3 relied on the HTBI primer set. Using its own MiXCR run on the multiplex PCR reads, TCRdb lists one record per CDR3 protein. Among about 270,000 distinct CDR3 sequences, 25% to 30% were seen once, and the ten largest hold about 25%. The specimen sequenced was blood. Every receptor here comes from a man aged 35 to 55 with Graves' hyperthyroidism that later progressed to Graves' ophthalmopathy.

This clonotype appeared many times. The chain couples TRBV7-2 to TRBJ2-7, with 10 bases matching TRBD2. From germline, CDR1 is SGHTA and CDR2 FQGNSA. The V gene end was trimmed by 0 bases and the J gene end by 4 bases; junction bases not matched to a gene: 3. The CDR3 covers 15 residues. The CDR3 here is CASSLASGRVYEQYF. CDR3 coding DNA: TGTGCCAGCAGCTTAGCCAGCGGGAGGGTGTACGAGCAGTACTTC.

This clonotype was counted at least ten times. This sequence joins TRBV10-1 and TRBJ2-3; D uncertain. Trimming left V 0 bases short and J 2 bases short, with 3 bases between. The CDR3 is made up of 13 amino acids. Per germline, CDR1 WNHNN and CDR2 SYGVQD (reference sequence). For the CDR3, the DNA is TGCGCCAGCAGTGAGTCGGCCACAGATACGCAGTATTTT. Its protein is CASSESATDTQYF.

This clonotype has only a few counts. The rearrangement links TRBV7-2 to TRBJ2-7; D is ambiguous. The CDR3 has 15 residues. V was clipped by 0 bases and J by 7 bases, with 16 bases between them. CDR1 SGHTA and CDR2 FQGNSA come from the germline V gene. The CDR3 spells CASSLAGAGLWEQYF. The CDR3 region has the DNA TGTGCCAGCAGCTTAGCAGGTGCAGGTCTGTGGGAGCAGTACTTC.

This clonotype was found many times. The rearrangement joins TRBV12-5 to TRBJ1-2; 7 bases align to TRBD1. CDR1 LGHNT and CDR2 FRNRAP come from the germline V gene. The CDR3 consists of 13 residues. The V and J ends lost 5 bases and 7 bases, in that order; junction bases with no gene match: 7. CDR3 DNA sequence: TGTGCTAGTGGTGCCAGGACAGGCTTTGGCTACACCTTC. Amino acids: CASGARTGFGYTF.

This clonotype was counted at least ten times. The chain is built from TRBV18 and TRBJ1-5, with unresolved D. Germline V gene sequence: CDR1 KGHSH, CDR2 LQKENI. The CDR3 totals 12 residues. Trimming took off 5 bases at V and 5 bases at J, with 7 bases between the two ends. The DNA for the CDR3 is TGTGCCAGCTCATCTCAGGATCAGCCCCAGCATTTT. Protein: CASSSQDQPQHF. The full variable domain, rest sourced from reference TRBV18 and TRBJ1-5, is NAGVMQNPRHLVRRRGQEARLRCSPMKGHSHVYWYRQLPEEGLKFMVYLQKENIIDESGMPKERFSAEFPKEGPSILRIQQVVRGDSAAYFCASSSQDQPQHFGDGTRLSIL.

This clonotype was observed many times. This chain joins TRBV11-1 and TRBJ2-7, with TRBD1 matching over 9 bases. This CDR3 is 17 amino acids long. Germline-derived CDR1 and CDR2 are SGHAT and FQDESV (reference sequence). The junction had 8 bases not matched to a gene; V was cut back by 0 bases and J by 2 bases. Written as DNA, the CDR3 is TGTGCCAGCAGCTTAGCCCTGGGACAGGGATTAACCTACGAGCAGTACTTC. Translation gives CASSLALGQGLTYEQYF.

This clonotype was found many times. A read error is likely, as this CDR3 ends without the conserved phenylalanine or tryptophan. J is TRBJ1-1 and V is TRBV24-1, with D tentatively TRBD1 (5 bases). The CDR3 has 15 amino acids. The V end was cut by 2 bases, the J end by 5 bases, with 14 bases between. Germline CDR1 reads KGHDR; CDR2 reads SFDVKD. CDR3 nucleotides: TGTGCCACCAGTGATTCCAAGCGACAGCGGACTGAAGCTTTCCTT. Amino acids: CATSDSKRQRTEAFL.

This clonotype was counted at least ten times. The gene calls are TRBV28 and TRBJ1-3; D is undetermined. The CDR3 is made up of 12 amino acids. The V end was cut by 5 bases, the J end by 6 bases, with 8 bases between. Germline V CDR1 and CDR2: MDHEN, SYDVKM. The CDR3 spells CASSITENTIYF. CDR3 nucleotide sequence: TGTGCCAGCAGTATAACGGAAAACACCATATATTTT.

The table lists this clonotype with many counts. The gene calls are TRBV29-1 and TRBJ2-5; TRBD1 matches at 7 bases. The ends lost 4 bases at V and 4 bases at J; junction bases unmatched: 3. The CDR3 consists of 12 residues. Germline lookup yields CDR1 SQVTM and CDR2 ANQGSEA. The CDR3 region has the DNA TGCAGCGTTGCGGACAGGAGAGAGACCCAGTACTTC. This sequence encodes CSVADRRETQYF.